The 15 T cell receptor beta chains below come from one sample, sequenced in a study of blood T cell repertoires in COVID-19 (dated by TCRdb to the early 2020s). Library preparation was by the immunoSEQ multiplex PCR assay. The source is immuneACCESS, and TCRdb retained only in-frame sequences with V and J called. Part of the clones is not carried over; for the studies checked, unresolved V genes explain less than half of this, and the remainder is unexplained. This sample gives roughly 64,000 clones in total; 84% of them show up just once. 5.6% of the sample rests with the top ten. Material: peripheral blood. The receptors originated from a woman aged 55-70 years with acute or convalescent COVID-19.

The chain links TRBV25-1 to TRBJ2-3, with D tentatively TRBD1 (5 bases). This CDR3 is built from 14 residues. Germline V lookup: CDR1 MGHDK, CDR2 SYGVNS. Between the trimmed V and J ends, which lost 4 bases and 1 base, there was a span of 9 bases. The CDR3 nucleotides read TGTGCCAGCAGTGCAGGACACCGCACAGATACGCAGTATTTT. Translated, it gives CASSAGHRTDTQYF.

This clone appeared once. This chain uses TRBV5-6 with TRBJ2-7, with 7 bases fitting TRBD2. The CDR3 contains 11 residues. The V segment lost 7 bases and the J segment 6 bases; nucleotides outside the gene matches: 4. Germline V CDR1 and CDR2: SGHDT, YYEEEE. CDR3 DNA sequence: TGTGCCAGCTCAGCGGGGTCCGAGCAGTACTTC. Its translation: CASSAGSEQYF.

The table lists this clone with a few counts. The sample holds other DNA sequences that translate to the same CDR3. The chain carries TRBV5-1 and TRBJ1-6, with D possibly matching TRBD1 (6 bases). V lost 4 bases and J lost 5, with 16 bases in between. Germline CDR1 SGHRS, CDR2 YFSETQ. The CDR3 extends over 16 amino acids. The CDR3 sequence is CASSPLNRDDNSPLHF. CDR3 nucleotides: TGCGCCAGCAGCCCCCTAAACAGGGACGATAATTCACCCCTCCACTTT.

CDR3 sequence: CASRKSGGDTGELFF. The DNA of the CDR3 is TGTGCCAGCCGGAAAAGCGGGGGGGACACCGGGGAGCTGTTTTTT. The chain links TRBV6-5 to TRBJ2-2; TRBD2 matches at 10 bases. The CDR3 has 15 amino acids. V trimming: 8 bases; J trimming: 3 bases; junction bases outside the gene matches: 6. In germline, CDR1 is MNHEY, CDR2 SVGAGI.

The CDR3 DNA reads as TGTGCCAGCAGCTTAATTGGCGGTCCCACAGATACGCAGTATTTT. This gives the protein CASSLIGGPTDTQYF. The J gene is TRBJ2-3, the V gene TRBV7-3; D call uncertain. Per the germline V gene, CDR1 is SGHTA and CDR2 is FQGTGA. This CDR3 is built from 15 residues. Trimming took off 1 base at V and 2 bases at J, with 10 bases between the two ends.

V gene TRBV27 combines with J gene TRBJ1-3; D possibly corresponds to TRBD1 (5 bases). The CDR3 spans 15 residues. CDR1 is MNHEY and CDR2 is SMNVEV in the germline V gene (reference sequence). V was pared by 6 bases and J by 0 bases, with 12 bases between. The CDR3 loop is CASRITGDSGNTIYF. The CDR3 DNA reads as TGTGCCAGCAGAATTACAGGAGACTCTGGAAACACCATATATTTT.

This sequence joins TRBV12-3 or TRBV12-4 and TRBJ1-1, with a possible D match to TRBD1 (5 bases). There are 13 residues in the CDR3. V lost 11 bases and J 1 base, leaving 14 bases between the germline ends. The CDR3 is CAGRGRGNTEAFF. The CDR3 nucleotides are TGTGCCGGGCGCGGGAGGGGGAACACTGAAGCTTTCTTT.

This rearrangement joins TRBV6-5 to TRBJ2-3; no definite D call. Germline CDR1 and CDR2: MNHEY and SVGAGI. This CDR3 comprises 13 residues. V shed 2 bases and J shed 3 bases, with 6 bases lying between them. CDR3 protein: CASSYGPTDTQYF. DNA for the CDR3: TGTGCCAGCAGTTACGGGCCGACAGATACGCAGTATTTT.

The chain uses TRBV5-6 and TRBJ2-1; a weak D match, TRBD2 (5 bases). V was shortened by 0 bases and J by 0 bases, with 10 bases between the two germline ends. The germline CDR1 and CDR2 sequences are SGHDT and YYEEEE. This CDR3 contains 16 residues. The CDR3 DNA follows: TGTGCCAGCAGCTTGGGGGGAGCGTTCTCCTACAATGAGCAGTTCTTC. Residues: CASSLGGAFSYNEQFF.

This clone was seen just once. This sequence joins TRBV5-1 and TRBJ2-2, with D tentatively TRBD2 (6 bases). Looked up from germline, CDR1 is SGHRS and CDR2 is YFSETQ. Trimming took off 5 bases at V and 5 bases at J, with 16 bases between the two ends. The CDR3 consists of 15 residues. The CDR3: CASSLTPRGTGELFF. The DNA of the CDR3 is TGCGCCAGCAGTTTGACCCCTCGGGGGACCGGGGAGCTGTTTTTT. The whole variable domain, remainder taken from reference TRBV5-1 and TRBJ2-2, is KAGVTQTPRYLIKTRGQQVTLSCSPISGHRSVSWYQQTPGQGLQFLFEYFSETQRNKGNFPGRFSGRQFSNSRSEMNVSTLELGDSALYLCASSLTPRGTGELFFGEGSRLTVL.

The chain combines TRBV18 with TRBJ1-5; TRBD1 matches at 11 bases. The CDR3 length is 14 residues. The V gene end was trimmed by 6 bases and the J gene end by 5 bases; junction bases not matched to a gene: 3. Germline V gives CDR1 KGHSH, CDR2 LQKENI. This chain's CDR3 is CASSADRGHQPQHF. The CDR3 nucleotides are TGTGCCAGCTCTGCGGACAGGGGGCATCAGCCCCAGCATTTT.

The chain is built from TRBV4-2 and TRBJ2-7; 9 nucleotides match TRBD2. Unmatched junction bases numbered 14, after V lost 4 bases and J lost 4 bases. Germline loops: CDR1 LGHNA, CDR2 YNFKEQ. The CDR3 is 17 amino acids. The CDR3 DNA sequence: TGTGCCAGCAGCCCTTCGGAGGACTCTAGCGGGAAATACGAGCAGTACTTC. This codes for CASSPSEDSSGKYEQYF.

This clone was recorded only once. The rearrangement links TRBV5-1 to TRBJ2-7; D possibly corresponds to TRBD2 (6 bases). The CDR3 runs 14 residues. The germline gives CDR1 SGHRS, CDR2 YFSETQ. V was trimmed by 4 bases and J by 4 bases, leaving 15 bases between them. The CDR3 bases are TGCGCCAGCAGCGGGGGACTCGGGGGTTACGAGCAGTACTTC. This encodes CASSGGLGGYEQYF.

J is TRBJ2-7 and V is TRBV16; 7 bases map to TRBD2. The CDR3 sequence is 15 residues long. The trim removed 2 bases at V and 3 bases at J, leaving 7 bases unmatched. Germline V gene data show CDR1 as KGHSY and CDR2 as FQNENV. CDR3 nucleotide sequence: TGTGCCAGCAGCCAAATATACGGCGGGGGCTACGAGCAGTACTTC. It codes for CASSQIYGGGYEQYF.

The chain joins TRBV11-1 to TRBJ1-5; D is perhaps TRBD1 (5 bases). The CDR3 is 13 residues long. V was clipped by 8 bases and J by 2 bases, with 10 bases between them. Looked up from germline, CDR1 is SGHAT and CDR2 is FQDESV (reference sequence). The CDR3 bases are TGTGCCAGCGCCCAGGGTGGCAATCAGCCCCAGCATTTT. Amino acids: CASAQGGNQPQHF.